Below, 14 T cell receptor beta chains from the same sample are listed, as sequenced in a study of shared clonotypes between healthy human individuals. Here immunoSEQ multiplex PCR was the method, and the copy in TCRdb shows in-frame clones only, minus some. The table records just under 350,000 clones, 73% of them present only once. Sequences were obtained from memory CD4+ T cells sorted from blood. As to subset: CD45RA-negative fraction. Receptors originate from a man aged 30-40 years in good health.

The chain couples TRBV15 to TRBJ1-2; D gene uncertain. CDR3 length equals 13 residues. CDR1 LNHNV and CDR2 YYDKDF come from the germline V gene (reference sequence). The V gene lost 1 base and the J gene lost 3 bases, with 6 bases spanning the gap. Here the CDR3 reads CATSRGGDYGYTF. The CDR3 bases are TGTGCCACCAGCAGAGGAGGCGACTATGGCTACACCTTC.

The rearrangement links TRBV19 to TRBJ1-2, with 7 bases aligning to TRBD1. Germline CDR1 is LNHDA and CDR2 is SQIVND (reference sequence). V trimming: 5 bases; J trimming: 4 bases; junction bases outside the gene matches: 7. The CDR3 is 14 amino acids. The CDR3: CASSPMTGSYGYTF. CDR3 in DNA: TGTGCCAGTAGTCCCATGACAGGGAGCTATGGCTACACCTTC.

V and J are TRBV5-1 and TRBJ2-5, with D maybe TRBD2 (5 bases). The CDR3 sequence is 14 residues long. Germline lookup yields CDR1 SGHRS and CDR2 YFSETQ. V was shortened by 2 bases and J by 3 bases, with 11 bases between the two germline ends. CDR3 in DNA: TGCGCCAGCAGCTTAGGCCGGGAAAAAGAGACCCAGTACTTC. This encodes CASSLGREKETQYF.

The gene calls are TRBV7-9 and TRBJ2-7; 16 positions agree with TRBD2. The trim removed 5 bases at V and 0 bases at J, leaving 10 bases unmatched. Looked up from germline, CDR1 is SEHNR and CDR2 is FQNEAQ (reference sequence). The CDR3 totals 19 residues. In DNA, the CDR3 is TGTGCCAGCAGCCCGGGACTAGCGGGAGGGCAGGGGAACTCCTACGAGCAGTACTTC. This encodes CASSPGLAGGQGNSYEQYF.

The V and J genes are TRBV2 and TRBJ2-3; 9 bases fit TRBD1. Trimming removed 7 bases from V and 4 bases from J; junction bases left unmatched: 12. The CDR3 contains 16 residues. The germline CDR1 and CDR2 sequences are SNHLY and FYNNEI. This chain's CDR3 is CASNSPPGQGSDTQYF. CDR3 DNA: TGTGCCAGCAATTCGCCTCCGGGACAGGGATCAGATACGCAGTATTTT.

V and J are TRBV25-1 and TRBJ1-1, with 7 bases matching TRBD1. Unmatched junction bases numbered 12, after V lost 3 bases and J lost 2 bases. CDR1 and CDR2 from the germline V gene are MGHDK and SYGVNS. The CDR3 has 17 residues. CDR3 in amino acids: CASSEPPGTDLNTEAFF. In DNA, the CDR3 is TGTGCCAGCAGTGAGCCCCCGGGGACAGATTTAAACACTGAAGCTTTCTTT.

The chain employs TRBV13 and TRBJ2-7; maybe TRBD1 (6 bases). V was pared by 6 bases and J by 0 bases, with 12 bases between. The CDR3 is made up of 14 amino acids. Germline loops: CDR1 PRHDT, CDR2 FYEKMQ (reference sequence). CDR3 coding DNA: TGTGCCAGCAGAGCCGACAGGTCCTCCTACGAGCAGTACTTC. Encoded protein: CASRADRSSYEQYF.

The chain has TRBV9 and TRBJ2-5; D might be TRBD2 (6 bases). Germline V gene data show CDR1 as SGDLS and CDR2 as YYNGEE. V lost 0 bases and J 4 bases, leaving 13 bases between the germline ends. This CDR3 region has 15 residues. The CDR3, as DNA: TGTGCCAGCAGCGTAGTGGCTCGGGGAGGAGAGACCCAGTACTTC. Translation: CASSVVARGGETQYF.

CDR3 nucleotides: TGTGCCAGCAGTTTATCCCCTACTAGCGGGGGAAGCTCCTACAATGAGCAGTTCTTC. Protein: CASSLSPTSGGSSYNEQFF. The chain has TRBV28 and TRBJ2-1; 11 bases are shared with TRBD2. Germline CDR1 and CDR2: MDHEN and SYDVKM. Losses at the gene ends were 1 base for V and 0 bases for J; bases not matched to a gene: 8. CDR3 length: 19 residues. Complete variable domain (other parts from reference TRBV28 and TRBJ2-1): DVKVTQSSRYLVKRTGEKVFLECVQDMDHENMFWYRQDPGLGLRLIYFSYDVKMKEKGDIPEGYSVSREKKERFSLILESASTNQTSMYLCASSLSPTSGGSSYNEQFFGPGTRLTVL.

This clone was recorded once. The V gene is TRBV7-2, the J gene TRBJ1-3; D not certain. There are 14 residues in the CDR3. V lost 1 base to trimming and J lost 5 bases, with 9 bases between them. Germline loops: CDR1 SGHTA, CDR2 FQGNSA. CDR3 bases: TGTGCCAGCAGCTTAGAAGTAGGGCGAAACACCATATATTTT. It translates to CASSLEVGRNTIYF.

This clone was recorded a few times. This specimen includes other DNA sequences encoding the same CDR3. The genes are TRBV18 and TRBJ1-5, with D perhaps TRBD1 (5 bases). CDR1 KGHSH and CDR2 LQKENI come from the germline V gene. The CDR3 has 13 amino acids. Trimming shortened V by 2 bases and J by 5 bases, and 7 bases separated the two germline ends. In DNA, the CDR3 is TGTGCCAGCTCACCAGGCAGGGATCAGCCCCAGCATTTT. Translating it yields CASSPGRDQPQHF.

V is TRBV2 and J is TRBJ2-1, with 8 bases fitting TRBD2. V lost 3 bases and J lost 9; bases outside the gene matches: 7. The CDR3 covers 14 residues. From germline, CDR1 is SNHLY and CDR2 FYNNEI. Here the CDR3 DNA reads TGTGCCAGCAGTGAGCTAGCGGGTTATATTGAGCAGTTCTTC. It is translated as CASSELAGYIEQFF.

The chain recombines TRBV2 with TRBJ2-7; no firm D call. The CDR3 spans 13 residues. CDR1 is SNHLY, CDR2 FYNNEI, per germline. V lost 6 bases and J lost 0, with 9 bases in between. The CDR3 DNA is TGTGCCAGCAGAAAGGTCACCTCCTACGAGCAGTACTTC. Encoded protein: CASRKVTSYEQYF.

The V call is TRBV29-1, the J call TRBJ1-2, with D possibly being TRBD1 (6 bases). CDR1 is SQVTM, CDR2 ANQGSEA, per germline. V was shortened by 4 bases and J by 6 bases, with 24 bases between the two germline ends. The CDR3 extends over 16 amino acids. The CDR3 protein is CSVVPGGPGEFDGYTF. The CDR3 coding sequence is TGCAGCGTTGTCCCCGGTGGGCCAGGGGAATTTGATGGCTACACCTTC.